This TCR beta chain was sequenced for a study of graft-versus-host responses after intestinal transplantation (dated by TCRdb to about 2021). As for the study more broadly: Recipients received multivisceral, liver-intestinal, or isolated intestinal transplants. After intestinal transplantation, graft-versus-host and host-versus-graft alloreactive T cell clones in the graft, circulation and bone marrow were tracked using bulk TCR-beta CDR3 sequencing. A peak of at least 4% donor T cells among recipient peripheral blood mononuclear cells was the definition used for donor T cell macrochimerism. Samples from three later patients were sequenced in-house on an Illumina MiSeq with MiXCR processing rather than by the commercial service. Anti-thymocyte globulin induction was given to all recipients, followed by maintenance tacrolimus and steroids for approximately three years. Alloreactive clones were identified by sequencing pre-transplant mixed lymphocyte reaction products and comparing these products with unstimulated pre-transplant donor and recipient T cells. A cohort of around 25 intestinal transplant recipients, including one retransplant, was enrolled, and a few patients lacking pretransplant specimens were excluded. The paper as a whole reports these results and caveats: GvH clones turned up in recipient bone marrow, with some appearing earlier in ileal mucosa or blood, a pattern consistent with an intestinal mucosal origin. The relatively low number and heterogeneity of intestinal transplant patients limited the conclusions. Early after transplant, declines in HvG clones were associated with peak levels of circulating GvH clones. In patients with donor T cell macrochimerism, the allografts had high GvH to HvG T cell clonal ratios.

The method behind the library was the immunoSEQ multiplex PCR assay. For most patients, high-throughput TCR-beta CDR3 sequencing of genomic DNA was performed by Adaptive Biotechnologies. Per the original workflow: TCR sequencing data were retrieved from Adaptive's ImmunoSEQ software for more than 15 patients, whereas three other patients were processed with MiXCR and VDJtools. CDR3 nucleotide sequences shared between donor and recipient were removed because the origin of such sequences could not be assigned. To count as alloreactive, a clone needed at least 2-fold expansion over unstimulated cells and a minimum CFSE-low frequency of 0.002% (template counts) or 0.001% (read counts). Clones detected in sequenced pre-transplant spleen, lymph node, or MLR CFSE-low populations of the donor or recipient were defined as mappable. Cumulative frequency of alloreactive clones was calculated as a percentage of all sequences weighted by copy number. In TCRdb, the immuneACCESS table is reduced to in-frame sequences with V and J assigned. These tables do not hold every clone; where another copy was compared, an unresolved V gene accounts for under half, and the others remain unexplained. V and J calls and clone size follow that table, whereas D and trimming were derived from the DNA. This sample gives about 23,000 clones in total; approximately 90% of them show up just once. The top ten hold roughly 2.1% of the sample.

Blood samples were collected up to 4 times in the first month after transplant and then at least monthly when available. Concerning this clone itself: This receptor's antigen is unknown. No base quality information exists; no much larger clone differs at one position.

The CDR3 numbers 13 residues from cysteine through phenylalanine. The retained sequence is limited to the CDR3, 39 bases, with the frame set at the first base. From V the trimming removes 8 bases and from J it removes 3 bases, while the gene matches leave 0 bases of the junction unaccounted for. The CDR1 and CDR2 encoded by the germline V gene are MRHNA and SNTAGT. This receptor was identified in a human patient who received an intestinal transplant, so some T cells may come from the graft donor. This chain joins TRBV6-4 to TRBJ2-2; 10 junctional bases match TRBD2. The input for sequencing was PBMCs, taken just under 40 days after intestinal transplant. This receptor carries the CDR3 CASGTSDTGELFF. The nucleotide sequence is TGTGCCAGCGGGACTAGCGACACCGGGGAGCTGTTTTTT.